The 4 T cell receptor beta chains listed next were all sequenced from one sample in a study of vaccination effects on CD4 cells after COVID-19. The ViraFEST assay expanded antigen-specific CD4+ T cells with viral peptide pools before sequencing. Culture proceeded for roughly ten days, and CD4+ T cells were then isolated. Vaccinees lacked prior SARS-CoV-2 infection and tested negative for nucleocapsid antibodies. For these TCRs, the target antigens are not known. Method: immunoSEQ multiplex PCR; TCRdb's copy keeps in-frame clones and lacks some. Of about 24,000 clones detected, 55% to 75% appear once; the ten largest clones hold around 13%. Sequences were derived from CD4+ T cells from PBMCs cultured with HCoV-OC43 spike peptides, sampled before COVID-19 vaccination. Regarding subset: HCoV-OC43 spike overlapping peptide pool stimulation. All receptors derive from a human donor who received a COVID-19 vaccine.

V and J are TRBV7-9 and TRBJ2-3, with 10 bases lining up with TRBD2. The CDR3 covers 20 residues. Germline V gene data show CDR1 as SEHNR and CDR2 as FQNEAQ (reference sequence). Germline trimming cut 5 bases from V and 1 base from J; bases unmatched to any gene: 18. The CDR3 loop reads CASSTLPDSGGFYGTDTQYF. The CDR3 coding sequence is TGTGCCAGCAGCACCCTTCCGGATAGCGGGGGGTTTTATGGCACAGATACGCAGTATTTT.

The chain employs TRBV12-3 or TRBV12-4 and TRBJ2-1; 9 bases align to TRBD1. J was trimmed by 13 bases and V by 4 bases; bases with no gene match: 2. The length of the CDR3 is 11 residues. The CDR3 DNA follows: TGTGCCAGCAGTTGGGGACAGGGACAGTTCTTC. This sequence encodes CASSWGQGQFF.

The rearrangement uses TRBV4-1 and TRBJ1-5; 9 positions agree with TRBD1. The germline V gene encodes CDR1 MGHRA and CDR2 YSYEKL. After removal of 0 bases from V and 7 bases from J, the junction contained 10 bases not matched to a gene. The CDR3 runs to 17 residues. The CDR3 loop is CASSQDRNRGLGQPQHF. CDR3 sequence (DNA): TGCGCCAGCAGCCAAGATAGGAACAGGGGGCTCGGGCAGCCCCAGCATTTT.

This clone was seen a few times. The V and J genes are TRBV3-1 (or the pseudogene TRBV3-2) and TRBJ2-2, with a tentative D call TRBD1 (6 bases). V gave up 1 base and J gave up 7 bases, with 10 bases separating them. The CDR3 has 14 amino acids. Germline loops: CDR1 LGHDT, CDR2 YNNKEL (reference sequence). The CDR3 reads CASSQGGGGGELFF. For the CDR3, the DNA is TGTGCCAGCAGCCAAGGTGGGGGCGGCGGGGAGCTGTTTTTT.